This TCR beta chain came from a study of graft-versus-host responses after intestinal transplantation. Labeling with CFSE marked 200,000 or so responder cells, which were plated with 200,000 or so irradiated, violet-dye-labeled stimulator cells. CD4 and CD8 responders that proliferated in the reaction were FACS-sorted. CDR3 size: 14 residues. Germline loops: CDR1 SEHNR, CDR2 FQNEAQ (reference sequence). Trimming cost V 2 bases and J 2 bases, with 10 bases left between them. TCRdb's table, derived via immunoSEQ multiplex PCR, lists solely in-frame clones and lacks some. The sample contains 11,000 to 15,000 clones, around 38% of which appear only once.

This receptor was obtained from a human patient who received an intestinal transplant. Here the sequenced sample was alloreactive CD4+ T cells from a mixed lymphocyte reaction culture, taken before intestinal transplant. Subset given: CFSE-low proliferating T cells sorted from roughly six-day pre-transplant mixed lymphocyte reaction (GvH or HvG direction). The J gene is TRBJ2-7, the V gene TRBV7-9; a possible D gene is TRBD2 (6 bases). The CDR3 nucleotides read TGTGCCAGCAGCTTAAACGGGGGAACCTACGAGCAGTACTTC. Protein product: CASSLNGGTYEQYF.